A single sample gave rise to the 5 T cell receptor beta chains below, sequenced in a study of control samples from healthy donors and cancer patients. The assay was immunoSEQ multiplex PCR, and TCRdb's table has in-frame clones only and misses some. Of about 80,000 clones in the sample, roughly 84% are singletons; the top ten hold around 6%. Sequencing was performed on blood. Every receptor here comes from a woman between 50 and 59 years old in good health.

This clone showed up just once. The chain has TRBV6-5 and TRBJ1-2; 9 nucleotides match TRBD1. The CDR3 has 15 residues. Looked up from germline, CDR1 is MNHEY and CDR2 is SVGAGI. V shed 7 bases and J 4 bases; nucleotides not matched to a gene: 10. CDR3 protein: CASTSPGQGAYGYTF. In nucleotides, the CDR3 is TGTGCCAGCACCTCCCCGGGACAGGGAGCCTATGGCTACACCTTC.

The chain has TRBV2 and TRBJ1-2; perhaps TRBD1 as D (6 bases). The germline V gene has CDR1 SNHLY and CDR2 FYNNEI. This CDR3 region has 12 residues. Trimming took off 6 bases at V and 6 bases at J, with 11 bases between the two ends. CDR3 sequence reads: CASRNRDDGYTF. The CDR3, as DNA: TGTGCCAGCAGGAACAGGGATGATGGCTACACCTTC.

The chain carries TRBV6-5 and TRBJ1-2; unclear D gene. The CDR3 is made up of 12 amino acids. Germline CDR1 is MNHEY and CDR2 is SVGAGI. V gave up 8 bases and J gave up 1 base, with 8 bases separating them. The CDR3 is CASGQFNYGYTF. CDR3 DNA sequence: TGTGCCAGCGGGCAGTTTAACTATGGCTACACCTTC.

The J gene is TRBJ1-4, the V gene TRBV29-1; D remains ambiguous. The germline gives CDR1 SQVTM, CDR2 ANQGSEA. This CDR3 has 11 amino acids. V dropped 1 base and J dropped 8 bases, with 5 bases sitting between them. The CDR3 reads CSVEVLEKLFF. The CDR3 nucleotides are TGCAGCGTTGAAGTCCTGGAAAAACTGTTTTTT.

The chain couples TRBV5-1 to TRBJ2-7; D possibly corresponds to TRBD1 (5 bases). Trimming shortened V by 0 bases and J by 6 bases, and 13 bases separated the two germline ends. Germline loops: CDR1 SGHRS, CDR2 YFSETQ. The CDR3 length is 14 residues. CDR3 DNA sequence: TGCGCCAGCAGCTTGGTGTCAGGGATGGTCGAGCAGTACTTC. Translated, it gives CASSLVSGMVEQYF.